The 3 T cell receptor beta chains below come from one sample, sequenced in a study of blood T cell repertoires in COVID-19. Repertoires were generated with immunoSEQ multiplex PCR, while TCRdb's copy carries only in-frame clones and drops some. The repertoire holds roughly 430,000 clones, with roughly 87% as singletons. Sequenced input: PBMCs or T cells enriched from blood (not recorded which). The origin of the receptors is a woman in her 40s with acute COVID-19.

Only one count was recorded for this clone. The CDR3 DNA sequence: TGTGCCATCACTCGGGACAGGTCCTCCTACGAGCAGTACTTC. Translating gives CAITRDRSSYEQYF. The chain has TRBV10-3 and TRBJ2-7, with 8 bases fitting TRBD1. V gave up 7 bases and J gave up 0 bases; unmatched junction bases: 5. The CDR3 loop spans 14 amino acids. Germline assignment: CDR1 ENHRY and CDR2 SYGVKD.

The chain combines TRBV2 with TRBJ1-3; D is possibly TRBD1 (6 bases). V was shortened by 6 bases and J by 0 bases, with 12 bases between the two germline ends. CDR1 and CDR2 (germline): SNHLY, FYNNEI. This CDR3 comprises 15 residues. The CDR3 is CASRTGLGSGNTIYF. The CDR3 coding sequence is TGTGCCAGCAGAACAGGGTTGGGCTCTGGAAACACCATATATTTT.

This clone was observed once. The chain is built from TRBV18 and TRBJ1-1; D call uncertain. This CDR3 spans 12 amino acids. V was trimmed by 0 bases and J by 6 bases, leaving 5 bases between them. Germline loops: CDR1 KGHSH, CDR2 LQKENI. CDR3: CASSPPLSEAFF. Written as DNA, the CDR3 is TGTGCCAGCTCACCACCTCTCTCTGAAGCTTTCTTT.